These T cell receptor beta chains were read from a single sample in a study of blood T cell repertoires in COVID-19. The data were produced by immunoSEQ multiplex PCR, yet TCRdb's version contains in-frame clones alone and is incomplete. The profile covers over 55,000 clones, with about four fifths appearing a single time and approximately 20% taken by the ten largest. Sequencing was performed on peripheral blood. Every receptor here comes from a woman between 55 and 75 years old with acute or convalescent COVID-19. CDR3s include the opening cysteine and the closing phenylalanine or tryptophan. A D gene is named only where the DNA matches it firmly. Expanded clones get a size class; other rows say once, few or many, or leave the size out.

d_gene: -; v_gene: TRBV4-2; abundance: -; j_gene: TRBJ2-5; CDR3nt: TGTGCCAGCAGCCCGACCTCAACCGGGGAGACCCAGTACTTC; CDR3aa: CASSPTSTGETQYF
d_gene: -; v_gene: TRBV7-9; abundance: -; j_gene: TRBJ2-5; CDR3nt: TGTGCCAGCAGCTTCTTAGAGAACAGGAAAGAGACCCAGTACTTC; CDR3aa: CASSFLENRKETQYF
d_gene: TRBD2; v_gene: TRBV9; abundance: -; j_gene: TRBJ2-1; CDR3nt: TGTGCCAGCAGCCCTCTTCGGGGGGGTTACAATGAGCAGTTCTTC; CDR3aa: CASSPLRGGYNEQFF
d_gene: -; v_gene: TRBV18; abundance: -; j_gene: TRBJ1-1; CDR3nt: TGTGCCAGCTCACCGTCCAGGACTGAAGCTTTCTTT; CDR3aa: CASSPSRTEAFF
d_gene: -; v_gene: TRBV7-2; abundance: -; j_gene: TRBJ2-2; CDR3nt: TGTGCCAGCAGTACTCAAACGGGACTGGGGACCGGGGAGCTGTTTTTT; CDR3aa: CASSTQTGLGTGELFF
d_gene: TRBD1; v_gene: TRBV18; abundance: -; j_gene: TRBJ1-1; CDR3nt: TGTGCCAGCTCACCCGACAGGGGGTACACTGAAGCTTTCTTT; CDR3aa: CASSPDRGYTEAFF
d_gene: -; v_gene: TRBV19; abundance: -; j_gene: TRBJ1-1; CDR3nt: TGTGCCAGTAGTGTTAACAGTGCACTTAACACTGAAGCTTTCTTT; CDR3aa: CASSVNSALNTEAFF
d_gene: -; v_gene: TRBV7-6; abundance: -; j_gene: TRBJ1-1; CDR3nt: TGTGCCAGCAGCTTGGGGCCCGTCCGGAACACTGAAGCTTTCTTT; CDR3aa: CASSLGPVRNTEAFF
d_gene: TRBD2; v_gene: TRBV15; abundance: -; j_gene: TRBJ2-1; CDR3nt: TGTGCCACCAGCAGTCGAGGAGTAGCGGGGGGGCAGGGTGAGCAGTTCTTC; CDR3aa: CATSSRGVAGGQGEQFF
d_gene: TRBD2; v_gene: TRBV7-2; abundance: -; j_gene: TRBJ2-1; CDR3nt: TGTGCCAGCAGCTTTACTAGCGGGGAGTACAATGAGCAGTTCTTC; CDR3aa: CASSFTSGEYNEQFF
d_gene: -; v_gene: TRBV2; abundance: -; j_gene: TRBJ2-2; CDR3nt: TGTGCCAGCAGTGAAGTGAGGGTTGTGGACACCGGGGAGCTGTTTTTT; CDR3aa: CASSEVRVVDTGELFF
d_gene: TRBD1; v_gene: TRBV6-6; abundance: -; j_gene: TRBJ1-2; CDR3nt: TGTGCCAGCAGAAAGACAGGGAGTCTCTATGGCTACACCTTC; CDR3aa: CASRKTGSLYGYTF
d_gene: -; v_gene: TRBV9; abundance: few; j_gene: TRBJ1-5; CDR3nt: TGTGCCAGCAGCGTAGATAACGGGTTCAAGCCCCAGCATTTT; CDR3aa: CASSVDNGFKPQHF
d_gene: -; v_gene: TRBV7-2; abundance: -; j_gene: TRBJ2-2; CDR3nt: TGTGCCAGCAGCCCCCAGGCGAACACCGGGGAGCTGTTTTTT; CDR3aa: CASSPQANTGELFF
d_gene: -; v_gene: TRBV30; abundance: -; j_gene: TRBJ2-1; CDR3nt: TGTGCCTGGACCCCTCCCGGCAGGGGCAGTTACAATGAGCAGTTCTTC; CDR3aa: CAWTPPGRGSYNEQFF
d_gene: -; v_gene: TRBV6-1; abundance: -; j_gene: TRBJ1-1; CDR3nt: TGTGCCAGCAGTGAAGGGAAGGGAGCTATAATGAACACTGAAGCTTTCTTT; CDR3aa: CASSEGKGAIMNTEAFF
d_gene: -; v_gene: TRBV10-3; abundance: -; j_gene: TRBJ2-2; CDR3nt: TGTGCCATCAGTGATGGGGGCAGGGCCGGGGAGCTGTTTTTT; CDR3aa: CAISDGGRAGELFF
d_gene: TRBD2; v_gene: TRBV5-1; abundance: -; j_gene: TRBJ2-3; CDR3nt: TGCGCCAGCAGCTTGGGACTAGCGGGGGCCCTAACAGATACGCAGTATTTT; CDR3aa: CASSLGLAGALTDTQYF
d_gene: -; v_gene: TRBV12-3/TRBV12-4; abundance: -; j_gene: TRBJ2-7; CDR3nt: TGTGCCAGCAGTTTAGAACAGTCCTACGAGCAGTACTTC; CDR3aa: CASSLEQSYEQYF
d_gene: -; v_gene: TRBV7-9; abundance: -; j_gene: TRBJ2-6; CDR3nt: TGTGCCAGCAGCGAGGGGGGGACAAGTGGCTCTGGGGCCAACGTCCTGACTTTC; CDR3aa: CASSEGGTSGSGANVLTF
d_gene: -; v_gene: TRBV5-4; abundance: -; j_gene: TRBJ1-4; CDR3nt: TGTGCCAGCAGCCCCAGAGAGGGGAGGACTAATGAAAAACTGTTTTTT; CDR3aa: CASSPREGRTNEKLFF
d_gene: TRBD1; v_gene: TRBV7-9; abundance: -; j_gene: TRBJ2-7; CDR3nt: TGTGCCAGCAGCTGGGGGACAGGGCATACCTACGAGCAGTACTTC; CDR3aa: CASSWGTGHTYEQYF
d_gene: TRBD1; v_gene: TRBV19; abundance: -; j_gene: TRBJ2-7; CDR3nt: TGTGCCACTAGACAGGGGCAAACCTACGAGCAGTACTTC; CDR3aa: CATRQGQTYEQYF
d_gene: TRBD2; v_gene: TRBV9; abundance: -; j_gene: TRBJ2-3; CDR3nt: TGTGCCAGCAGCCATGGGACTAGCGGGACTTCGAGCACAGATACGCAGTATTTT; CDR3aa: CASSHGTSGTSSTDTQYF
d_gene: -; v_gene: TRBV9; abundance: -; j_gene: TRBJ1-2; CDR3nt: TGTGCCAGCAGCACAACCTCTAACTATGGCTACACCTTC; CDR3aa: CASSTTSNYGYTF
d_gene: -; v_gene: TRBV29-1; abundance: -; j_gene: TRBJ2-5; CDR3nt: TGCAGCGCACTGAAGGGGGACCAAGAGACCCAGTACTTC; CDR3aa: CSALKGDQETQYF
d_gene: TRBD2; v_gene: TRBV10-3; abundance: -; j_gene: TRBJ2-7; CDR3nt: TGTGCCATCCGTGGACTAGCGGGCTACGAGCAGTACTTC; CDR3aa: CAIRGLAGYEQYF
d_gene: -; v_gene: TRBV7-8; abundance: once; j_gene: TRBJ2-2; CDR3nt: TGTGCCAGCAGCTCAGAGGGAGGGACAGGTTATGGCACCGGGGAGCTGTTTTTT; CDR3aa: CASSSEGGTGYGTGELFF
d_gene: -; v_gene: TRBV7-7; abundance: -; j_gene: TRBJ2-2; CDR3nt: TGTGCTAGCAGCTTTGGGACTGGCACCGGGGAGCTGTTTTTT; CDR3aa: CASSFGTGTGELFF
d_gene: TRBD1; v_gene: TRBV5-1; abundance: few; j_gene: TRBJ1-2; CDR3nt: TGCGCCAGCAGCTTGGACCGGACAGGGAATGGCTACACCTTC; CDR3aa: CASSLDRTGNGYTF
d_gene: -; v_gene: TRBV9; abundance: -; j_gene: TRBJ1-2; CDR3nt: TGTGCCAGCAGCGTAGAAGCCACCACTTATGGCTACACCTTC; CDR3aa: CASSVEATTYGYTF
d_gene: TRBD2; v_gene: TRBV6-4; abundance: few; j_gene: TRBJ2-1; CDR3nt: TGTGCCAGCAGTGACCATGGGACTAGCGCTAGCTCCTACAATGAGCAGTTCTTC; CDR3aa: CASSDHGTSASSYNEQFF
d_gene: -; v_gene: TRBV6-5; abundance: -; j_gene: TRBJ2-7; CDR3nt: TGTGCCAGCAAGAGCTCCTACGAGCAGTACTTC; CDR3aa: CASKSSYEQYF
d_gene: -; v_gene: TRBV18; abundance: many; j_gene: TRBJ2-1; CDR3nt: TGTGCCAGCTCACTTCTAAACTCCTACAATGAGCAGTTCTTC; CDR3aa: CASSLLNSYNEQFF
d_gene: TRBD1; v_gene: TRBV6-5; abundance: -; j_gene: TRBJ2-1; CDR3nt: TGTGCCAGCAGGGGGACAGGAATTTTCAATGAGCAGTTCTTC; CDR3aa: CASRGTGIFNEQFF
d_gene: -; v_gene: TRBV5-4; abundance: -; j_gene: TRBJ2-2; CDR3nt: TGTGCCAGCAGCCCGGCAATGGCGGGCCCCGGGGAGCTGTTTTTT; CDR3aa: CASSPAMAGPGELFF
d_gene: TRBD2; v_gene: TRBV4-1; abundance: -; j_gene: TRBJ2-3; CDR3nt: TGCGCCAGCAGCCAAACTAGCGGGGGCTTAGATACGCAGTATTTT; CDR3aa: CASSQTSGGLDTQYF
d_gene: -; v_gene: TRBV6-6; abundance: -; j_gene: TRBJ1-3; CDR3nt: TGTGCCAGCAGTTACTCGGGACAAGGAAACACCATATATTTT; CDR3aa: CASSYSGQGNTIYF
d_gene: -; v_gene: TRBV6-5; abundance: -; j_gene: TRBJ1-5; CDR3nt: TGTGCCGGTCAGGGTACGGCTCATCAGCCCCAGCATTTT; CDR3aa: CAGQGTAHQPQHF
d_gene: -; v_gene: TRBV6-5; abundance: -; j_gene: TRBJ2-2; CDR3nt: TGTGCCAGCAGCCGACTGGCCGGGGCCGGGGAGCTGTTTTTT; CDR3aa: CASSRLAGAGELFF
d_gene: TRBD2; v_gene: TRBV4-3; abundance: many; j_gene: TRBJ2-2; CDR3nt: TGCGCCAGCAGCCAAGCTAGCGGGGGCGGTACCGGGGAGCTGTTTTTT; CDR3aa: CASSQASGGGTGELFF
d_gene: -; v_gene: TRBV5-8; abundance: few; j_gene: TRBJ1-1; CDR3nt: TGTGCCAGCTCCGGGAAAAGGGCTTTCTTT; CDR3aa: CASSGKRAFF
d_gene: -; v_gene: TRBV3-1/TRBV3-2; abundance: -; j_gene: TRBJ2-2; CDR3nt: TGTGCCAGCAGCCCAGGGGCGGAAAGGGAAGTCACCGGGGAGCTGTTTTTT; CDR3aa: CASSPGAEREVTGELFF
d_gene: -; v_gene: TRBV24-1; abundance: -; j_gene: TRBJ2-7; CDR3nt: TGTGCCACCGAGGGTCGTTTTCCCTACGAGCAGTACTTC; CDR3aa: CATEGRFPYEQYF
d_gene: -; v_gene: TRBV6-2/TRBV6-3; abundance: -; j_gene: TRBJ2-3; CDR3nt: TGTGCCAGCAGTTACGGGGGGACCGCGCGGGATACGCAGTATTTT; CDR3aa: CASSYGGTARDTQYF
d_gene: TRBD1; v_gene: TRBV5-1; abundance: -; j_gene: TRBJ2-7; CDR3nt: TGCGCCAGCAGTATGCCGGGACAGGGCTCCTACGAGCAGTACTTC; CDR3aa: CASSMPGQGSYEQYF
d_gene: -; v_gene: TRBV4-3; abundance: -; j_gene: TRBJ2-3; CDR3nt: TGCGCCAGCAGCCAAGATAGGGTTGGTAGCGGTACGCAGTATTTT; CDR3aa: CASSQDRVGSGTQYF
d_gene: -; v_gene: TRBV6-5; abundance: -; j_gene: TRBJ1-5; CDR3nt: TGTGCCAGCAGCAGGGAGGCGGGCAATCAGCCCCAGCATTTT; CDR3aa: CASSREAGNQPQHF
d_gene: TRBD1; v_gene: TRBV6-5; abundance: -; j_gene: TRBJ1-4; CDR3nt: TGTGCCAGCAGTTACGGGGGACAGGGACTGGAAAAACTGTTTTTT; CDR3aa: CASSYGGQGLEKLFF
d_gene: -; v_gene: TRBV12-2; abundance: -; j_gene: TRBJ1-4; CDR3nt: TGTGCAAGTCTCATAAGAGGACAGGGGCAAGAAAAACTGTTTTTT; CDR3aa: CASLIRGQGQEKLFF
d_gene: -; v_gene: TRBV7-2; abundance: -; j_gene: TRBJ2-7; CDR3nt: TGTGCCAGCAGACCTTCTAGTGCCGTACTCTACGAGCAGTACTTC; CDR3aa: CASRPSSAVLYEQYF
d_gene: TRBD1; v_gene: TRBV6-5; abundance: -; j_gene: TRBJ2-7; CDR3nt: TGTGCCAGCAGTTACCGGGACAGGGTTGTCGACGAGCAGTACTTC; CDR3aa: CASSYRDRVVDEQYF
d_gene: TRBD1; v_gene: TRBV19; abundance: -; j_gene: TRBJ1-4; CDR3nt: TGTGCCAGTACCTCAGGGGGAATTTCAACTAATGAAAAACTGTTTTTT; CDR3aa: CASTSGGISTNEKLFF
d_gene: -; v_gene: TRBV5-6; abundance: -; j_gene: TRBJ1-2; CDR3nt: TGTGCCAGCAGGGACAGTATTAACTATGGCTACACCTTC; CDR3aa: CASRDSINYGYTF
d_gene: -; v_gene: TRBV7-2; abundance: -; j_gene: TRBJ1-1; CDR3nt: TGTGCCAGCAGCTTAACCTCGGACAGTGAAGCTTTCTTT; CDR3aa: CASSLTSDSEAFF
d_gene: TRBD2; v_gene: TRBV27; abundance: -; j_gene: TRBJ2-2; CDR3nt: TGTGCCAGCAGTTTATCCCCACCAGGGAGGGACACCGGGGAGCTGTTTTTT; CDR3aa: CASSLSPPGRDTGELFF